The source of this T cell receptor (beta chain) is a study of blood T cells in healthy people across ages. Study observations and caveats: Getting older went along with TCR beta diversity per million T cells dropping roughly linearly.

As for this clonotype: What it binds is not known.

For the second PCR, which ran for about 6 to 11 cycles, a sample-barcoded 5' primer and a J-beta primer mix were used. TCRdb re-called the 5' RACE reads with MiXCR, one entry per CDR3 protein. This table holds about 680,000 distinct CDR3 sequences, approximately 50% found once. V was clipped by 7 bases and J by 5 bases, with 20 bases between them. CDR3 length: 15 amino acids. CDR1 is MDHEN and CDR2 is SYDVKM in the germline V gene. This TCR was sampled from a woman between 55 and 75 years old in good health. What was sequenced was blood. The rearrangement links TRBV28 to TRBJ1-1; D possibly corresponds to TRBD1 (6 bases). Written as DNA, the CDR3 is TGTGCCAGCACCCTTAGGGGGGCATCGAGGACTGAAGCTTTCTTT. This codes for CASTLRGASRTEAFF.